This TCR beta chain was sequenced during a study of cytomegalovirus exposure and HLA in healthy donors. V lost 5 bases and J lost 0; bases outside the gene matches: 6. This CDR3 comprises 15 residues. Germline V gene lookup returns CDR1 SGHAT and CDR2 FQNNGV. PCR primers comprised 60 Vbeta and 13 Jbeta primers. Sequenced by immunoSEQ multiplex PCR; TCRdb stores in-frame clones only, minus some. The sample yields 200,000 or so clones, 82% seen once. Study conclusions and caveats: Analysis was carried out at a later point, and it linked a missense DCLRE1C variant to TCR beta V- and J-gene trimming.

In the case of this clone: Its antigen is undetermined.

This TCR derives from a woman aged 40 to 49 in good health and CMV-seronegative. V gene TRBV11-2 combines with J gene TRBJ2-5, with 7 bases that match TRBD2. Sequencing used PBMCs. CDR3 protein: CASSLLAVYQETQYF. CDR3 DNA: TGTGCCAGCAGCCTTCTAGCGGTGTACCAAGAGACCCAGTACTTC.